What follows describes a single T cell receptor beta chain. These data belong to a study of blood T cell repertoires in COVID-19. Turning to the study itself: Italy, Spain and the United States were the sources of the convalescent and acute COVID-19 samples.

The V segment lost 4 bases and the J segment 0 bases; nucleotides outside the gene matches: 3. Germline values: CDR1 SGHRS, CDR2 YFSETQ. The CDR3 has 14 residues. In the authors' methods: Scientists estimated how many nucleated cells there were by amplifying reference gene primers. The method was immunoSEQ multiplex PCR; TCRdb's version includes in-frame clones alone and lacks a portion of them. Clone size and the V and J calls come from that table; the DNA yielded D and trimming. The sample includes about 170,000 clones, 86% of them seen just once. The TCR sequence derives from a woman between 55 and 75 years old with COVID-19, enrolled during active disease. The sample consisted of peripheral blood. The V call is TRBV5-1, the J call TRBJ1-1; 7 positions agree with TRBD1. The CDR3 DNA sequence: TGCGCCAGCAGCCCGGGACAGATGAACACTGAAGCTTTCTTT. Translation gives CASSPGQMNTEAFF.